Below, 19 T cell receptor beta chains from the same sample are listed, as sequenced in a study of T cells expressing NK-cell markers (dated by TCRdb to 2020 to 2022). Libraries were prepared through 5' RACE. Sequenced using an Illumina HiSeq 2000. TCRdb reprocessed the reads and provides one entry for every CDR3 protein sequence; no DNA is given. The data table for this sample lists some 110,000 distinct CDR3 sequences. The ten top clones hold about 18% of the sample. Sequences were obtained from blood T cells: a sorted CD56 or NKG2C T cell subset, CD4+ or CD8+ T cells, or bulk PBMC T cells (not recorded which). The receptor source for this set is a woman between 18 and 70 years old in good health.

V and J are TRBV10-3 and TRBJ2-7. Germline CDR1 reads ENHRY; CDR2 reads SYGVKD. This CDR3 is 13 amino acids long. CDR3 protein: CATTSDQFYEQYF.

J is TRBJ2-7 and V is TRBV29-1; TCRdb reports TRBD1, a call that lacks DNA to check it against. In germline, CDR1 is SQVTM, CDR2 ANQGSEA. There are 15 residues in the CDR3. CDR3 sequence reads: CSAQGARKGVYEQYF.

The chain joins TRBV11-1 to TRBJ2-2; as DNA is missing, the TRBD1 call by TCRdb cannot be tested. Germline loops: CDR1 SGHAT, CDR2 FQDESV (reference sequence). The CDR3 is made up of 18 amino acids. CDR3 sequence reads: CASSFGTGSSPNTGELFF.

This chain joins TRBV20-1 and TRBJ1-5. In germline, CDR1 is DFQATT, CDR2 SNEGSKA (reference sequence). This CDR3 spans 16 amino acids. CDR3 sequence reads: CSARDREGMGNQPQHF.

The rearrangement joins TRBV7-6 to TRBJ2-7; TCRdb proposes TRBD2, but this gene call is untestable without DNA. CDR1 SGHVS and CDR2 FNYEAQ come from the germline V gene. This CDR3 contains 15 residues. CDR3 sequence reads: CASSLVSGLGSEQYF.

The V gene is TRBV29-1, the J gene TRBJ2-1; TCRdb returns TRBD1, unconfirmable since there is no DNA. There are 14 residues in the CDR3. Germline-derived CDR1 and CDR2 are SQVTM and ANQGSEA. CDR3 sequence: CSVVAGGYGNEQFF.

This rearrangement joins TRBV12-3 or TRBV12-4 to TRBJ2-3; as DNA is missing, the TRBD1 call by TCRdb cannot be tested. The CDR3 spans 15 residues. The CDR3 spells CASSLGQGAADTQYF.

The gene calls are TRBV27 and TRBJ1-6; TCRdb lists TRBD1, though no DNA is available to test this call. The CDR3 spans 14 residues. CDR1 and CDR2 (germline): MNHEY, SMNVEV (reference sequence). This chain's CDR3 is CASSLAGVNSPLHF.

The rearrangement uses TRBV27 and TRBJ2-1; TCRdb lists TRBD1, though no DNA is available to test this call. The germline gives CDR1 MNHEY, CDR2 SMNVEV (reference sequence). The CDR3 is 14 residues long. The CDR3 loop is CASSPPGPYNEQFF.

The rearrangement joins TRBV10-3 to TRBJ1-1. CDR3 length equals 13 residues. Germline V gives CDR1 ENHRY, CDR2 SYGVKD. This CDR3 is CAISESDGSEAFF.

The chain couples TRBV19 to TRBJ2-1. The CDR3 is 12 amino acids. Germline-derived CDR1 and CDR2 are LNHDA and SQIVND (reference sequence). The chain's CDR3 is CASSMDNNEQFF.

This CDR3 reads CASSSGLGGEQFF. This chain joins TRBV28 and TRBJ2-1; TCRdb picks TRBD2, but there is no DNA to check that call. Germline V gene lookup returns CDR1 MDHEN and CDR2 SYDVKM. This CDR3 has 13 amino acids.

The chain is built from TRBV7-9 and TRBJ2-3. Germline V gene sequence: CDR1 SEHNR, CDR2 FQNEAQ (reference sequence). The CDR3 spans 14 residues. CDR3 region: CASSSLSSTDTQYF.

This chain joins TRBV14 and TRBJ2-3. The CDR3 contains 12 residues. Germline V gene sequence: CDR1 SGHDN, CDR2 FVKESK. The CDR3: CASSLRTDTQYF. Full variable domain (remainder filled in from reference TRBV14 and TRBJ2-3): EAGVTQFPSHSVIEKGQTVTLRCDPISGHDNLYWYRRVMGKEIKFLLHFVKESKQDESGMPNNRFLAERTGGTYSTLKVQPAELEDSGVYFCASSLRTDTQYFGPGTRLTVL.

The chain is built from TRBV12-3 or TRBV12-4 and TRBJ2-1; TCRdb calls TRBD1, which cannot be checked without DNA. The CDR3 has 16 amino acids. The CDR3 protein is CASSLTGTGTYNEQFF.

This sequence joins TRBV20-1 and TRBJ1-2; TCRdb's D call of TRBD1 is untestable without DNA. In germline, CDR1 is DFQATT, CDR2 SNEGSKA (reference sequence). The CDR3 is made up of 13 amino acids. The chain's CDR3 is CSATGQGDYGYTF.

The chain couples TRBV7-9 to TRBJ2-7; the TCRdb call, TRBD1, lacks DNA for checking. The germline V gene encodes CDR1 SEHNR and CDR2 FQNEAQ (reference sequence). This CDR3 region has 15 residues. The CDR3: CASSFGQAFAYEQYF.

CDR3 protein: CASSQGTSVAGAYNEQFF. This chain connects TRBV4-3 to TRBJ2-1; TCRdb indicates TRBD2, and absent DNA this call remains unverified. The CDR3 runs 18 residues. Germline assignment: CDR1 LGHNA and CDR2 YSLEER.

The V and J genes are TRBV7-9 and TRBJ1-1. This CDR3 contains 12 residues. CDR1 is SEHNR, CDR2 FQNEAQ, per germline (reference sequence). CDR3 sequence: CAIRVQNTEAFF.